The entry below gives a single T cell receptor beta chain sequence along with its context. Antigen: not known. Profiling relied on immunoSEQ multiplex PCR, and the TCRdb table lists in-frame clones only, not all of them. The data hold more than 30,000 clones, with 90% observed a single time. Time point in this sample: week 11, during vaccination. Alongside topical imiquimod, each dose of vaccine comprised 300 ug of mutant IDH1 20-mer peptide. Germline V lookup: CDR1 MGHRA, CDR2 YSYEKL. V was clipped by 0 bases and J by 1 base, with 13 bases between them. The CDR3 length is 17 residues. The data belong to a study of a mutant IDH1 vaccine in newly diagnosed glioma. The wider study: Before enrollment, patients got radiotherapy alone, temozolomide alone, or mostly the combination.

The specimen was PBMCs, collected from a glioma patient whose treatment included an IDH1 peptide vaccine. The chain has TRBV4-1 and TRBJ1-5; D remains unclear. The sequence derives from a man aged 18 to 29 with glioma. This CDR3 reads CASSQDWAAVSNQPQHF. For the CDR3, the DNA is TGCGCCAGCAGCCAAGATTGGGCAGCCGTAAGCAATCAGCCCCAGCATTTT.